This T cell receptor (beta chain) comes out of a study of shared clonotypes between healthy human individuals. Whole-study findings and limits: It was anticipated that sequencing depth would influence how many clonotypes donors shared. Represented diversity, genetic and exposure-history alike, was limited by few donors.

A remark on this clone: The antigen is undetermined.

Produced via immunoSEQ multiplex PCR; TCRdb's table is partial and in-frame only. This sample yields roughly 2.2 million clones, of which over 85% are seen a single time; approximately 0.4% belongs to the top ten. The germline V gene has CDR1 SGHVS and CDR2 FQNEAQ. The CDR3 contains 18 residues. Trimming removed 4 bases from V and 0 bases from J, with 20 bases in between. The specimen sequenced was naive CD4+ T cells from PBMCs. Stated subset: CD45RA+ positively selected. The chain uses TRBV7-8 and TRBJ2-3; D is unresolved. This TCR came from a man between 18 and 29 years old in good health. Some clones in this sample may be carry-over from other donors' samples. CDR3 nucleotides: TGTGCCAGCAGCTCACTCTTGGGGTCCCTAATTAGCACAGATACGCAGTATTTT. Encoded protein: CASSSLLGSLISTDTQYF.